Shown below are 28 T cell receptor beta chains from a single sample sequenced in a study of control samples from healthy donors and cancer patients. TCRdb's copy holds only in-frame clones and misses some; the assay was immunoSEQ multiplex PCR. The top ten hold 5.5% to 8% of the sample, which has under 450,000 clones, approximately 92% seen once. The source material was PBMCs. The receptors derive from a man aged 35 to 55 with head and neck cancer.

The chain has TRBV16 and TRBJ2-5, with D perhaps given as TRBD1 or TRBD2 (5 bases each). Germline V gene sequence: CDR1 KGHSY, CDR2 FQNENV. This CDR3 is 13 amino acids long. V was pared by 4 bases and J by 0 bases, with 6 bases between. CDR3 loop: CASSRGHQETQYF. The CDR3 coding sequence is TGTGCCAGCAGCCGGGGACACCAAGAGACCCAGTACTTC.

The J gene is TRBJ2-7, the V gene TRBV7-9; D perhaps matches TRBD2 (5 bases). The germline gives CDR1 SEHNR, CDR2 FQNEAQ (reference sequence). Trimming stripped 3 bases from V and 3 bases from J, with 21 bases between. This CDR3 spans 17 amino acids. The CDR3 here is CASSLGPSGYGSYEQYF. In DNA, the CDR3 is TGTGCCAGCAGCTTGGGTCCCAGTGGGTATGGGAGCTACGAGCAGTACTTC.

The chain employs TRBV4-1 and TRBJ2-7; D may be TRBD1 (5 bases). Deletions cut 1 base from V and 0 bases from J, with 13 bases between. Per germline, CDR1 MGHRA and CDR2 YSYEKL. The CDR3 loop spans 16 amino acids. CDR3 residues: CASSQVGRASSYEQYF. The DNA of the CDR3 is TGCGCCAGCAGCCAAGTTGGCAGGGCGTCCTCCTACGAGCAGTACTTC.

In the case of this clone: Within the sample, other DNA sequences also encode this same CDR3. The chain has TRBV5-1 and TRBJ2-7; 9 bases fit TRBD1. The junction had 4 bases not matched to a gene; V was cut back by 4 bases and J by 2 bases. CDR1 and CDR2 (germline): SGHRS, YFSETQ. This CDR3 spans 14 amino acids. The CDR3 bases are TGCGCCAGCAGCCTGGACAGGGGCCCCTACGAGCAGTACTTC. This encodes CASSLDRGPYEQYF. Variable domain in full (rest from reference TRBV5-1 and TRBJ2-7): KAGVTQTPRYLIKTRGQQVTLSCSPISGHRSVSWYQQTPGQGLQFLFEYFSETQRNKGNFPGRFSGRQFSNSRSEMNVSTLELGDSALYLCASSLDRGPYEQYFGPGTRLTVT.

This clone came up once. In the same sample, other DNA sequences code for this CDR3. The rearrangement uses TRBV19 and TRBJ2-7; the match to TRBD1 covers 7 bases. Germline CDR1 and CDR2: LNHDA and SQIVND (reference sequence). This CDR3 is built from 14 residues. The J segment lost 2 bases and the V segment lost 1 base, leaving 2 bases of the junction unmatched. CDR3 bases: TGTGCCAGTAGTATAGGGGACAGAGCCTACGAGCAGTACTTC. Protein product: CASSIGDRAYEQYF.

The chain employs TRBV3-1 (or the pseudogene TRBV3-2) and TRBJ2-1; possibly TRBD1 for D (6 bases). V gave up 3 bases and J gave up 4 bases, with 13 bases separating them. CDR1 is LGHDT and CDR2 is YNNKEL in the germline V gene (reference sequence). This CDR3 is 15 amino acids long. CDR3 sequence reads: CASSHARGSYNEQFF. CDR3 in DNA: TGTGCCAGCAGCCACGCCAGGGGCTCGTACAATGAGCAGTTCTTC.

For this clone: This CDR3 is also generated by other DNA sequences in the sample. The chain is built from TRBV10-2 and TRBJ2-7, with a weak D call TRBD1 (7 bases). Trimming cost V 4 bases and J 7 bases, with 17 bases left between them. The germline V gene has CDR1 WSHSY and CDR2 SAAADI. The CDR3 contains 14 residues. CDR3 in amino acids: CASSGGQPGGEQYF. DNA for the CDR3: TGCGCCAGCAGTGGGGGACAGCCTGGGGGGGAGCAGTACTTC.

The chain is built from TRBV30 and TRBJ2-7; a weak D match, TRBD1 (6 bases). Germline V gene lookup returns CDR1 GTSNPN and CDR2 SVGIG (reference sequence). Trimming cost V 1 base and J 1 base, with 17 bases left between them. The CDR3 has 16 amino acids. CDR3 in amino acids: CAWSAFSDRESYEQYF. The DNA of the CDR3 is TGTGCCTGGAGTGCCTTCTCGGACAGAGAATCCTACGAGCAGTACTTC.

J is TRBJ2-7 and V is TRBV30; 9 bases map to TRBD1. Germline lookup yields CDR1 GTSNPN and CDR2 SVGIG (reference sequence). The CDR3 extends over 13 amino acids. After removal of 4 bases from V and 6 bases from J, the junction contained 7 bases not matched to a gene. The CDR3 region has the DNA TGTGCCTGGACGGACAGGGGAAGAGGCGAGCAGTACTTC. Protein: CAWTDRGRGEQYF.

The table lists this clone with a count of one. The CDR3 loop is CASSEARGGRGYTF. CDR3 sequence (DNA): TGTGCCAGCAGTGAAGCGCGGGGGGGGAGAGGCTACACCTTC. The V gene is TRBV6-1, the J gene TRBJ1-2; a possible D gene is TRBD1 (5 bases). This CDR3 is 14 amino acids long. The V and J ends lost 0 bases and 8 bases respectively, with 13 bases between them. Germline CDR1 reads MNHNS; CDR2 reads SASEGT.

This clone was detected ten times or more. In the same sample, other DNA sequences code for this CDR3. The chain recombines TRBV19 with TRBJ1-2; D not resolved. CDR1 and CDR2 from the germline V gene are LNHDA and SQIVND (reference sequence). The CDR3 has 11 amino acids. Trimming pared 4 bases from V and 4 bases from J, leaving 4 bases between. CDR3 residues: CASSTGYGYTF. Written as DNA, the CDR3 is TGTGCCAGTAGTACAGGCTATGGCTACACCTTC.

V gene TRBV19 combines with J gene TRBJ1-6; D unclear. Germline V gene lookup returns CDR1 LNHDA and CDR2 SQIVND (reference sequence). Between the trimmed V and J ends, which lost 9 bases and 10 bases, there was a span of 16 bases. This CDR3 region has 13 residues. CDR3 in amino acids: CASSSRTMSPLHF. For the CDR3, the DNA is TGTGCCAGCTCAAGCAGAACGATGTCACCCCTCCACTTT. The whole variable domain, remainder taken from reference TRBV19 and TRBJ1-6, is DGGITQSPKYLFRKEGQNVTLSCEQNLNHDAMYWYRQDPGQGLRLIYYSQIVNDFQKGDIAEGYSVSREKKESFPLTVTSAQKNPTAFYLCASSSRTMSPLHFGNGTRLTVT.

The chain carries TRBV28 and TRBJ2-5, with 10 bases that match TRBD2. The CDR3 runs 15 residues. Losses at the gene ends were 10 bases for V and 1 base for J; bases not matched to a gene: 9. Germline lookup yields CDR1 MDHEN and CDR2 SYDVKM. The CDR3 spells CAIAPLAGVQETQYF. In DNA form, the CDR3 reads TGTGCCATCGCCCCTCTAGCGGGGGTCCAAGAGACCCAGTACTTC.

The V call is TRBV5-1, the J call TRBJ2-7; no clear D. CDR3 length: 15 residues. Trimming pared 1 base from V and 1 base from J, leaving 12 bases between. Germline values: CDR1 SGHRS, CDR2 YFSETQ. DNA of the CDR3: TGCGCCAGCAGCTTGTCGTCAAGCCGATCCTACGAGCAGTACTTC. It encodes CASSLSSSRSYEQYF.

The rearrangement links TRBV7-2 to TRBJ2-5, with D hard to call. V lost 0 bases, J lost 7 bases, and 15 bases lay in between. Per germline, CDR1 SGHTA and CDR2 FQGNSA. The CDR3 loop spans 15 amino acids. The CDR3 nucleotides read TGTGCCAGCAGCTTAGCCCGGGCCGGTCGTGGGACCCAGTACTTC. Residues: CASSLARAGRGTQYF. Full variable domain (rest looked up from reference TRBV7-2 and TRBJ2-5): GAGVSQSPSNKVTEKGKDVELRCDPISGHTALYWYRQSLGQGLEFLIYFQGNSAPDKSGLPSDRFSAERTGGSVSTLTIQRTQQEDSAVYLCASSLARAGRGTQYFGPGTRLLVL.

This clone was counted a few times. The chain uses TRBV6-2 or TRBV6-3 and TRBJ1-1; possibly TRBD1 for D (6 bases). The CDR3 has 14 amino acids. Trimming took off 5 bases at V and 4 bases at J, with 14 bases between the two ends. CDR1 MNHEY and CDR2 SVGEGT come from the germline V gene. The CDR3 protein is CASSLGRGSTEAFF. The CDR3 DNA follows: TGTGCCAGCAGTCTGGGCAGGGGTAGCACTGAAGCTTTCTTT.

The chain couples TRBV3-1 (or the pseudogene TRBV3-2) to TRBJ2-5; 9 bases fit TRBD1. The CDR3 runs 16 residues. Germline CDR1 is LGHDT and CDR2 is YNNKEL (reference sequence). V dropped 4 bases and J dropped 0; count of bases not matched to a gene: 6. The CDR3 DNA is TGTGCCAGCAGCCGAGACCGGGACAGGGACCAAGAGACCCAGTACTTC. Translating gives CASSRDRDRDQETQYF.

This sequence joins TRBV6-2 or TRBV6-3 and TRBJ2-7; D uncertain. Trimming shortened V by 0 bases and J by 7 bases, and 4 bases separated the two germline ends. The germline gives CDR1 MNHEY, CDR2 SVGEGT. The CDR3 has 11 amino acids. CDR3 DNA: TGTGCCAGCAGTTACTCGAGGGAGCAGTACTTC. Protein product: CASSYSREQYF.

This chain joins TRBV30 and TRBJ1-1, with D tentatively TRBD1 (6 bases). V dropped 3 bases and J dropped 0 bases, with 11 bases sitting between them. The CDR3 sequence is 14 residues long. Germline-derived CDR1 and CDR2 are GTSNPN and SVGIG (reference sequence). The CDR3 nucleotides read TGTGCCTGGAGGCAACGGACAGTGAACACTGAAGCTTTCTTT. Residues: CAWRQRTVNTEAFF.

The chain employs TRBV11-2 and TRBJ1-5; D gene unclear. The V gene's germline CDR1 is SGHAT and CDR2 FQNNGV. V was shortened by 8 bases and J by 1 base, with 6 bases between the two germline ends. The CDR3 consists of 12 residues. DNA for the CDR3: TGTGCCAGCCAAAACAGCAATCAGCCCCAGCATTTT. It translates to CASQNSNQPQHF.

The V and J genes are TRBV7-9 and TRBJ2-4; possibly TRBD1 for D (5 bases). The CDR3 is 14 residues long. Trimming shortened V by 10 bases and J by 0 bases, and 13 bases separated the two germline ends. CDR1 is SEHNR, CDR2 FQNEAQ, per germline (reference sequence). The CDR3 nucleotides are TGTGCCACCACCGACAGATTAGCCAAAAACATTCAGTACTTC. This encodes CATTDRLAKNIQYF.

This rearrangement joins TRBV27 to TRBJ2-7; D not certain. Germline V lookup: CDR1 MNHEY, CDR2 SMNVEV (reference sequence). V lost 8 bases, J lost 0 bases, and 8 bases lay in between. The CDR3 length is 12 residues. The DNA for the CDR3 is TGTGCCAGCGGAGCAAGCTCCTACGAGCAGTACTTC. Its protein product is CASGASSYEQYF.

This chain uses TRBV7-9 with TRBJ2-1; 12 nucleotides agree with TRBD2. Per germline, CDR1 SEHNR and CDR2 FQNEAQ (reference sequence). Trimming removed 2 bases from V and 8 bases from J; junction bases left unmatched: 16. This CDR3 is 19 amino acids long. This CDR3 is CASSLFGTGALAGGYEQFF. The CDR3 DNA follows: TGTGCCAGCAGCTTATTCGGGACAGGGGCACTAGCGGGAGGTTATGAGCAGTTCTTC.

The rearrangement joins TRBV7-2 to TRBJ1-1; D not resolved. CDR1 SGHTA and CDR2 FQGNSA come from the germline V gene. The CDR3 extends over 15 amino acids. V lost 5 bases to trimming and J lost 0 bases, with 13 bases between them. The CDR3 region has the DNA TGTGCCAGCAGCCTTATGAAAGGAGTGAACACTGAAGCTTTCTTT. It codes for CASSLMKGVNTEAFF.

The V gene is TRBV5-1, the J gene TRBJ1-1, with 8 bases lining up with TRBD1. The CDR3 totals 15 residues. V was pared by 4 bases and J by 1 base, with 6 bases of the junction left unmatched. Germline V gene sequence: CDR1 SGHRS, CDR2 YFSETQ. The CDR3 nucleotides read TGCGCCAGCAGCCCCCGGACAGGGAGGAACACTGAAGCTTTCTTT. Translated, it gives CASSPRTGRNTEAFF. The whole variable domain, remainder taken from reference TRBV5-1 and TRBJ1-1, is KAGVTQTPRYLIKTRGQQVTLSCSPISGHRSVSWYQQTPGQGLQFLFEYFSETQRNKGNFPGRFSGRQFSNSRSEMNVSTLELGDSALYLCASSPRTGRNTEAFFGQGTRLTVV.

The genes are TRBV9 and TRBJ2-2; D call uncertain. The CDR3 runs 14 residues. V lost 0 bases, J lost 0 bases, and 3 bases lay in between. Germline assignment: CDR1 SGDLS and CDR2 YYNGEE. The CDR3 here is CASSVDSNTGELFF. The CDR3 bases are TGTGCCAGCAGCGTAGACTCGAACACCGGGGAGCTGTTTTTT.

Points on this clone: Other DNA sequences from this sample encode an identical CDR3 as well. The CDR3 DNA reads as TGTGCCAGCAGCTTGGGGCGGGAGGGCGACACCGGGGAGCTGTTTTTT. This encodes CASSLGREGDTGELFF. The V gene is TRBV5-6, the J gene TRBJ2-2; 9 bases line up with TRBD2. With 0 bases clipped from V and 3 bases from J, the junction kept 3 bases outside the gene matches. Per the germline V gene, CDR1 is SGHDT and CDR2 is YYEEEE. The CDR3 totals 16 residues. Full variable domain (remainder filled in from reference TRBV5-6 and TRBJ2-2): DAGVTQSPTHLIKTRGQQVTLRCSPKSGHDTVSWYQQALGQGPQFIFQYYEEEERQRGNFPDRFSGHQFPNYSSELNVNALLLGDSALYLCASSLGREGDTGELFFGEGSRLTVL.

This clone was seen just once. The chain carries TRBV19 and TRBJ1-1; D not certain. CDR1 and CDR2 (germline): LNHDA, SQIVND (reference sequence). The CDR3 sequence is 16 residues long. V was trimmed by 4 bases and J by 1 base, leaving 16 bases between them. The CDR3 DNA reads TGTGCCAGTAGTACTTTGTCCGGAGCGGAGAACACTGAAGCTTTCTTT. Its translation is CASSTLSGAENTEAFF.